The clone carrying this TCR beta chain was seen only a few times. Its specificity is unknown. The data derive from a study of beta chain features in type 1 diabetes. The study's findings and limits: VDJ junctions in type 1 diabetes patients carried more deletions and fewer insertions.

Reverse transcribing all isolated RNA meant expressed TCRB transcripts were sequenced. Here immunoSEQ multiplex PCR was the method, and the copy in TCRdb shows in-frame clones only, minus some. This table holds 350,000 to 400,000 clones, over 12% found once. The V gene's germline CDR1 is MGHDK and CDR2 SYGVNS. The V end was cut by 1 base, the J end by 3 bases, with 14 bases between. CDR3 length: 16 residues. The sequence derives from a woman younger than 35 in good health. The chain carries TRBV25-1 and TRBJ2-3, with a possible D match to TRBD1 (5 bases). Sequenced input: naive CD4+ T cells from blood. The CDR3 here is CASSESGRGSTDTQYF. The CDR3 DNA reads TGTGCCAGCAGTGAATCGGGTAGGGGCTCGACAGATACGCAGTATTTT.